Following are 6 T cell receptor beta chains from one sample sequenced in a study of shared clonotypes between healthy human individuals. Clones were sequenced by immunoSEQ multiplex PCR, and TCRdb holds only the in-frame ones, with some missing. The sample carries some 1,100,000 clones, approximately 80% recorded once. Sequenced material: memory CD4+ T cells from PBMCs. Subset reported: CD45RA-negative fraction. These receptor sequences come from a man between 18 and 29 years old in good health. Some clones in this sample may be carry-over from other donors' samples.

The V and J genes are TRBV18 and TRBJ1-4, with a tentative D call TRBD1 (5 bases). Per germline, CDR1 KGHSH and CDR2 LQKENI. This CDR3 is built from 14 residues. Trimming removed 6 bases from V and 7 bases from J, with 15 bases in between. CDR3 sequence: CASSQGGLGEKLFF. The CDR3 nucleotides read TGTGCCAGCTCCCAGGGAGGGCTTGGTGAAAAACTGTTTTTT. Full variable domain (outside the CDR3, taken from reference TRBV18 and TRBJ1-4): NAGVMQNPRHLVRRRGQEARLRCSPMKGHSHVYWYRQLPEEGLKFMVYLQKENIIDESGMPKERFSAEFPKEGPSILRIQQVVRGDSAAYFCASSQGGLGEKLFFGSGTQLSVL.

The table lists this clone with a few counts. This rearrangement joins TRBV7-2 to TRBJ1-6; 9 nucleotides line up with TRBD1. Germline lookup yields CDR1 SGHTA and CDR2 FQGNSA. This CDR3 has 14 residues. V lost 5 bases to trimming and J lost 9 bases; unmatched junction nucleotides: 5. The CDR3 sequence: CASSQTGGGSPLHF. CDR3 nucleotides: TGTGCCAGCAGCCAGACAGGGGGAGGTTCACCCCTCCACTTT.

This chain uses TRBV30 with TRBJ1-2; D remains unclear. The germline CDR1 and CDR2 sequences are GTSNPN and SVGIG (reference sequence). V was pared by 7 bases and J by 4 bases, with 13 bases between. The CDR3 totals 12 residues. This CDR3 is CASTGLAYGYTF. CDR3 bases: TGTGCCTCCACCGGCCTCGCCTATGGCTACACCTTC.

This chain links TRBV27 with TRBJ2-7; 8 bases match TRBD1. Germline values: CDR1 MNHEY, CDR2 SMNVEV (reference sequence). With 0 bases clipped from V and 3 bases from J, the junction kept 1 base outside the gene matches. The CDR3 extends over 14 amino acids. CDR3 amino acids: CASSLSDRGYEQYF. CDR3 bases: TGTGCCAGCAGTTTATCAGACAGGGGCTACGAGCAGTACTTC.

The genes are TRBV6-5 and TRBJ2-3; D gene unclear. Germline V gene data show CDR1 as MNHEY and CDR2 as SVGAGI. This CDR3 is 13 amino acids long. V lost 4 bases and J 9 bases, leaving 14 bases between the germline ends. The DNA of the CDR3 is TGTGCCAGCAGTTCCGCGAACAGTTTCACGCAGTATTTT. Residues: CASSSANSFTQYF.

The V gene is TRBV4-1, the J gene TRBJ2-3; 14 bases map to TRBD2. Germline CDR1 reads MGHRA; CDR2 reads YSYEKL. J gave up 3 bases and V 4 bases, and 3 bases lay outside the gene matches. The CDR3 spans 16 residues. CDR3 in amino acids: CASSPRLAGGTDTQYF. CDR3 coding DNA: TGCGCCAGCAGCCCTAGACTAGCGGGAGGGACAGATACGCAGTATTTT.